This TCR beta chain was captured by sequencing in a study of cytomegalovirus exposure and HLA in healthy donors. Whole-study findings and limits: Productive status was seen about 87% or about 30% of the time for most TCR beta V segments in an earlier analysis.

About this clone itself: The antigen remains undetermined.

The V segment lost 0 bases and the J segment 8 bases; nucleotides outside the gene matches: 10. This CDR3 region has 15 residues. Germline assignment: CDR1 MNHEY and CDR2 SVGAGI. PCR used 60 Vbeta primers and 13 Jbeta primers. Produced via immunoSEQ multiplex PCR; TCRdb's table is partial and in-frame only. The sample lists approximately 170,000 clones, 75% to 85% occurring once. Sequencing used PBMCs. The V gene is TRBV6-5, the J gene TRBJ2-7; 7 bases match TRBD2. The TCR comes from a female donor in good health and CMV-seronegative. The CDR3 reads CASSYSKRFGGKQYF. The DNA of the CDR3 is TGTGCCAGCAGTTACTCGAAAAGGTTCGGGGGGAAGCAGTACTTC.